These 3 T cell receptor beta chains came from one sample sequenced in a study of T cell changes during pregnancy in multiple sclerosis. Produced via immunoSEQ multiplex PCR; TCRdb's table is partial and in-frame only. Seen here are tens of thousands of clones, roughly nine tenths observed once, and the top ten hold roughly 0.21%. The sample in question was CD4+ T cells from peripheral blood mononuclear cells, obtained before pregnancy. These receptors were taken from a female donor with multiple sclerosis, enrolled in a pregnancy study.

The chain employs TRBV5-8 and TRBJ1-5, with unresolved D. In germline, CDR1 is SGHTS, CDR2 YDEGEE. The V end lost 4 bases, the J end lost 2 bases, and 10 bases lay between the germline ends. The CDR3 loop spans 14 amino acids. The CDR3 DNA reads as TGTGCCAGCAGCGGGAGAGTTCGCAATCAGCCCCAGCATTTT. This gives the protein CASSGRVRNQPQHF.

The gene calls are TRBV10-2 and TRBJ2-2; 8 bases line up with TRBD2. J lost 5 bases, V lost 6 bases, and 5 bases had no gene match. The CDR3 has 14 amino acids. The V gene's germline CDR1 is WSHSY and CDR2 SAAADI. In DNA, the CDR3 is TGCGCCAGCAGAGTCGGGAGGGCTACCGGGGAGCTGTTTTTT. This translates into CASRVGRATGELFF.

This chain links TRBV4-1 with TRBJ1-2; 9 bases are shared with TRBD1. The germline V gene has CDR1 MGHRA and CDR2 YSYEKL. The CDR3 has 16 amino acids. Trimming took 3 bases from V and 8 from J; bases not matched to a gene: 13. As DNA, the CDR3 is TGCGCCAGCAGCCATCATTCCGGGACAGGGTCGCAAGGCTACACCTTC. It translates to CASSHHSGTGSQGYTF.